The 30 T cell receptor beta chains in this list originate from one sample, sequenced in a study of Tregs in tolerant kidney transplant recipients. Profiling relied on immunoSEQ multiplex PCR, and the TCRdb table lists in-frame clones only, not all of them. The sample table sets out about 30,000 clones. The sample consisted of CD8+ T cells from blood, taken before the transplant. The receptors shown here come from a human donor who received a combined kidney and bone marrow transplant.

Comment on this clone: Sequencing ends 3 residues short of the CDR3 end; the germline J gene provides the rest. The chain recombines TRBV20-1 with TRBJ2-1; 9 bases fit TRBD2. The CDR3 covers 16 residues. Germline values: CDR1 DFQATT, CDR2 SNEGSKA (reference sequence). Losses at the gene ends were 4 bases for V and 2 bases for J; bases not matched to a gene: 9. CDR3 sequence reads: CSANLDSGSTYNEQFF. The CDR3 bases that were read are TGCAGTGCTAACCTGGATAGCGGGAGCACCTACAATGAG.

With respect to this clone: The sequenced fragment ends 3 residues before the CDR3 boundary, so the rest is inferred from the germline J gene. The chain couples TRBV28 to TRBJ2-2, with D unresolved. V shed 6 bases and J shed 4 bases, with 15 bases lying between them. Germline V lookup: CDR1 MDHEN, CDR2 SYDVKM. The CDR3 runs to 15 residues. Here the CDR3 reads CASSWAGLSTGELFF. The sequenced CDR3 bases are TGTGCCAGCAGCTGGGCCGGTTTGAGCACCGGGGAG. The full variable domain, its missing parts supplied by reference TRBV28 and TRBJ2-2, is DVKVTQSSRYLVKRTGEKVFLECVQDMDHENMFWYRQDPGLGLRLIYFSYDVKMKEKGDIPEGYSVSREKKERFSLILESASTNQTSMYLCASSWAGLSTGELFFGEGSRLTVL.

As concerns this clone: Sequencing ends 3 residues short of the CDR3 end; the germline J gene provides the rest. The chain recombines TRBV10-3 with TRBJ1-5; possibly TRBD1 for D (6 bases). This CDR3 is built from 16 residues. V lost 2 bases and J lost 6, with 17 bases in between. CDR1 ENHRY and CDR2 SYGVKD come from the germline V gene. This CDR3 reads CAISEVREQGLQPQHF. Partial CDR3 DNA: TGTGCCATCAGTGAGGTGAGGGAACAGGGTCTTCAGCCC.

As for this clone: The CDR3 extends 3 residues past the end of the read, so its final part is completed from the germline J gene. The J gene is TRBJ2-3, the V gene TRBV7-8, with D possibly matching TRBD2 (5 bases). V lost 1 base, J lost 6 bases, and 17 bases lay in between. The germline V gene has CDR1 SGHVS and CDR2 FQNEAQ. This CDR3 is built from 16 residues. The sequenced CDR3 bases are TGTGCCAGCAGCTTAGTTCTAACTAGTCGGGCGGATACG. As protein: CASSLVLTSRADT. The full CDR3 sequence reads CASSLVLTSRADTQYF.

As regards this clone: The read ends 3 residues shy of where the CDR3 ends; the end is completed using the germline J gene. The chain has TRBV5-1 and TRBJ1-5; 7 nucleotides match TRBD1. CDR1 is SGHRS, CDR2 YFSETQ, per germline. The CDR3 length is 14 residues. The V segment lost 1 base and the J segment 6 bases; nucleotides outside the gene matches: 4. This CDR3 is CASSLMSGGQPQHF. The sequenced part of the CDR3 DNA is TGCGCCAGCAGCTTGATGTCAGGGGGTCAGCCC.

About this clone itself: Coverage ceases 3 residues before the CDR3 finishes, and the germline J gene fills in the end. The rearrangement uses TRBV19 and TRBJ1-1; the match to TRBD1 covers 10 bases. Germline CDR1 LNHDA, CDR2 SQIVND (reference sequence). The length of the CDR3 is 13 residues. This CDR3 is CASTKTGGDEAFF. The covered CDR3 bases are TGTGCCAGTACCAAGACAGGGGGCGACGAA.

Of note for this clone: The read ends 3 residues shy of where the CDR3 ends; the end is completed using the germline J gene. V usage is TRBV10-3 and J usage is TRBJ2-7; TRBD1 matches at 10 bases. The CDR3 is made up of 14 amino acids. Germline-derived CDR1 and CDR2 are ENHRY and SYGVKD. J was trimmed by 6 bases and V by 7 bases; bases with no gene match: 9. The chain's CDR3 is CAITEPGQGTEQYF. The sequenced CDR3 bases are TGTGCCATCACGGAACCGGGACAGGGGACCGAG.

Note on this clone: The missing CDR3 end, 3 residues past where the read stops, is filled in from the germline J gene. V and J are TRBV7-8 and TRBJ2-6; 9 nucleotides agree with TRBD1. This CDR3 is built from 18 residues. Germline V gene lookup returns CDR1 SGHVS and CDR2 FQNEAQ. V lost 4 bases, J lost 0 bases, and 7 bases stayed unmatched. CDR3 DNA (partial): TGTGCCAGCAGCTCCGCCGGGACAGGGAGCTCTGGGGCCAACGTC. Its translation is CASSSAGTGSSGANV. The full CDR3 sequence reads CASSSAGTGSSGANVLTF.

As regards this clone: From the germline J gene comes the end of the CDR3, since the read stops 3 residues before it. J is TRBJ2-1 and V is TRBV20-1; D uncertain. The V gene's germline CDR1 is DFQATT and CDR2 SNEGSKA (reference sequence). This CDR3 has 14 amino acids. V lost 2 bases to trimming and J lost 7 bases, with 15 bases between them. Incomplete CDR3 DNA: TGCAGTGCTAGAAGTGAGGTAATGGTGAATGAG. It specifies CSARSEVMVNE. The complete CDR3 reads CSARSEVMVNEQFF.

The CDR3 protein is CASSYALAGFEQFF. Incomplete CDR3 DNA: TGTGCCAGCAGCTACGCGCTAGCGGGATTTGAG. The V call is TRBV7-9, the J call TRBJ2-1, with 9 bases identical to TRBD2. The observed sequence ends 3 residues before the CDR3 terminus, with the missing tail filled in from the germline J gene. Per the germline V gene, CDR1 is SEHNR and CDR2 is FQNEAQ (reference sequence). The CDR3 runs to 14 residues. Trimming took 4 bases from V and 9 from J; bases not matched to a gene: 7.

A remark on this clone: Read data end 3 residues before the CDR3 end; the end is taken from the germline J gene. V and J are TRBV30 and TRBJ2-3; 12 bases align to TRBD2. Trimming cost V 3 bases and J 6 bases; bases outside gene matches: 4. This CDR3 contains 14 residues. Germline CDR1 reads GTSNPN; CDR2 reads SVGIG (reference sequence). The CDR3 DNA, read in part, is TGTGCCTGGAGCCCACTAGCGGGAGGTGATACG. It is translated as CAWSPLAGGDT. The entire CDR3 is CAWSPLAGGDTQYF. The full variable domain, its missing parts supplied by reference TRBV30 and TRBJ2-3, is SQTIHQWPATLVQPVGSPLSLECTVEGTSNPNLYWYRQAAGRGLQLLFYSVGIGQISSEVPQNLSASRPQDRQFILSSKKLLLSDSGFYLCAWSPLAGGDTQYFGPGTRLTVL.

Comments on this clone: The missing CDR3 end, 3 residues past where the read stops, is filled in from the germline J gene. The rearrangement uses TRBV7-9 and TRBJ2-1; unclear D gene. V lost 5 bases and J 9 bases, leaving 14 bases between the germline ends. The CDR3 has 13 residues. Germline V CDR1 and CDR2: SEHNR, FQNEAQ (reference sequence). The CDR3 here is CASSPTNGVEQFF. Incomplete CDR3 DNA: TGTGCCAGCAGCCCAACCAACGGTGTTGAG.

A note on this clone: The CDR3 end falls 3 residues outside the read, so it is completed with the germline J gene. This sequence joins TRBV6-2 or TRBV6-3 and TRBJ2-1, with 10 bases that match TRBD1. The CDR3 spans 15 residues. With V trimmed by 6 bases and J by 3 bases, 5 bases remained unmatched. CDR1 MNHEY and CDR2 SVGEGT come from the germline V gene. CDR3 bases read: TGTGCCAGCAGCCCTGGGACAGGGGACTACAATGAG. Encoded protein: CASSPGTGDYNE. The entire CDR3 protein reads CASSPGTGDYNEQFF.

Note on this clone: The missing CDR3 end, 3 residues past where the read stops, is filled in from the germline J gene. The chain has TRBV19 and TRBJ2-3; no reliable D call. CDR1 and CDR2 from the germline V gene are LNHDA and SQIVND (reference sequence). The germline V and J ends were trimmed by 6 bases and 6 bases, with 13 bases remaining between them. CDR3 length: 13 residues. CDR3 in amino acids: CASRLNEGDTQYF. The DNA read from the CDR3 is TGTGCCAGTAGACTGAACGAAGGGGATACG.

The sequenced part of the CDR3 DNA is TGTGCCAGTAGTATACTAGCGGGGGCCTACGAG. Translated, it gives CASSILAGAYE. The full CDR3 protein reads CASSILAGAYEQYF. The V gene is TRBV19, the J gene TRBJ2-7, with TRBD2 identical over 10 bases. The CDR3 end is not reached by the read, which stops 3 residues before it; the germline J gene fills it in. From germline, CDR1 is LNHDA and CDR2 SQIVND (reference sequence). V was clipped by 2 bases and J by 2 bases; unmatched bases: 0. The CDR3 runs 14 residues.

With respect to this clone: Read coverage stops 3 residues before the CDR3 terminus; the germline J gene supplies the remainder. The genes are TRBV2 and TRBJ2-3, with D perhaps matching TRBD2 (5 bases). This CDR3 comprises 13 residues. Germline V CDR1 and CDR2: SNHLY, FYNNEI. V dropped 5 bases and J dropped 7 bases, with 13 bases sitting between them. CDR3 protein: CASSPGLVYTQYF. CDR3 bases read: TGTGCCAGCAGTCCAGGACTCGTATATACG.

A remark on this clone: The sequence runs out 3 residues before the end of the CDR3; the remainder is reconstructed from the germline J gene. The chain recombines TRBV7-9 with TRBJ1-4; 8 bases line up with TRBD1. This CDR3 has 15 residues. From germline, CDR1 is SEHNR and CDR2 FQNEAQ (reference sequence). V trimming: 4 bases; J trimming: 7 bases; junction bases outside the gene matches: 8. CDR3 amino acids: CASSSTDRGVEKLFF. The CDR3 DNA, read in part, is TGTGCCAGCAGCTCGACCGACAGGGGTGTTGAAAAA.

Points on this clone: The read gets to within 3 residues of the CDR3 end, and the germline J gene fills in the rest. The chain recombines TRBV18 with TRBJ2-1; perhaps TRBD2 as D (6 bases). The CDR3 extends over 13 amino acids. Trimming stripped 11 bases from V and 3 bases from J, with 14 bases between. From germline, CDR1 is KGHSH and CDR2 LQKENI. CDR3 residues: CAAGTENYNEQFF. CDR3 DNA, as far as it was read: TGTGCCGCTGGGACTGAAAACTACAATGAG. Variable domain in full (rest from reference TRBV18 and TRBJ2-1): NAGVMQNPRHLVRRRGQEARLRCSPMKGHSHVYWYRQLPEEGLKFMVYLQKENIIDESGMPKERFSAEFPKEGPSILRIQQVVRGDSAAYFCAAGTENYNEQFFGPGTRLTVL.

Details on this clone: The CDR3 goes on 3 residues after the read ends, and that part is filled in from the germline J gene. The rearrangement links TRBV7-6 to TRBJ2-7; D might be TRBD1 or TRBD2, each matching 6 bases. CDR1 SGHVS and CDR2 FNYEAQ come from the germline V gene. The CDR3 is 13 amino acids. V was pared by 1 base and J by 6 bases, with 10 bases between. The sequenced CDR3 bases are TGTGCCAGCAGCTTAGTAGGGGGAGGCGAG. Amino acids: CASSLVGGGE. The CDR3 as a whole reads CASSLVGGGEQYF.

In the case of this clone: Read data end 3 residues before the CDR3 end; the end is taken from the germline J gene. The chain is built from TRBV30 and TRBJ1-2; a weak D match, TRBD1 (6 bases). Trimming took off 5 bases at V and 2 bases at J, with 15 bases between the two ends. This CDR3 is 14 amino acids long. Looked up from germline, CDR1 is GTSNPN and CDR2 is SVGIG (reference sequence). The part of the CDR3 DNA that was read is TGTGCCTGGGGCTGGGCAGGGGCCAACTATGGC. It encodes CAWGWAGANYG. The entire CDR3 is CAWGWAGANYGYTF.

About this clone itself: The read falls 3 residues short of the CDR3 end, and the missing part is taken from the germline J gene. V usage is TRBV19 and J usage is TRBJ1-2; 10 nucleotides align to TRBD1. The CDR3 sequence is 18 residues long. Germline loops: CDR1 LNHDA, CDR2 SQIVND (reference sequence). V shed 1 base, J shed 2 bases, and the junction held 10 bases outside the gene matches. CDR3 residues: CASSIAPSTGGKNYGYTF. CDR3 bases read: TGTGCCAGTAGTATAGCCCCATCGACAGGGGGCAAGAACTATGGC.

Comment on this clone: Sequence at one end of the junction differs from germline and may be a read error. Read data end 3 residues before the CDR3 end; the end is taken from the germline J gene. The chain uses TRBV4-2 and TRBJ2-7; perhaps TRBD1 as D (5 bases). The length of the CDR3 is 15 residues. The germline gives CDR1 LGHNA, CDR2 YNFKEQ. Incomplete CDR3 DNA: TGCGCCAGCAGCCAAGGCATCACAGGCCCCTACGAG. Residues: CASSQGITGPYE. The entire CDR3 protein reads CASSQGITGPYEQYF.

A word on this clone: The missing CDR3 end, 3 residues past where the read stops, is filled in from the germline J gene. This chain connects TRBV19 to TRBJ2-6; D might be TRBD2 (6 bases). The CDR3 has 15 residues. V shed 3 bases and J shed 4 bases, with 10 bases lying between them. Germline V gives CDR1 LNHDA, CDR2 SQIVND (reference sequence). The CDR3 DNA, read in part, is TGTGCCAGTAGTATGGCGGGGTTCGGGGCCAACGTC. Residues: CASSMAGFGANV. The CDR3 in its entirety is CASSMAGFGANVLTF.

In regard to this clone: The read ends 3 residues before the CDR3 terminus; that terminus is restored from the germline J gene. The chain has TRBV7-3 and TRBJ2-5, with 11 bases fitting TRBD2. The CDR3 loop spans 17 amino acids. The V gene's germline CDR1 is SGHTA and CDR2 FQGTGA. Germline trimming cut 5 bases from V and 5 bases from J; bases unmatched to any gene: 13. CDR3 bases read: TGTGCCAGCAGCCCAGGGACTAGCGGAGGGAGGGTGGAGACC. Its protein product is CASSPGTSGGRVET. The entire CDR3 sequence reads CASSPGTSGGRVETQYF.

Points on this clone: With the read ending 3 residues before the CDR3 end, the germline J gene is used to fill in that end. The J gene is TRBJ2-7, the V gene TRBV5-6, with 10 bases aligning to TRBD1. Germline V gene lookup returns CDR1 SGHDT and CDR2 YYEEEE. Losses at the gene ends were 3 bases for V and 3 bases for J; bases not matched to a gene: 0. This CDR3 has 13 amino acids. Incomplete CDR3 DNA: TGTGCCAGCAGCTGGGACAGGGGCTACGAG. It specifies CASSWDRGYE. The full CDR3 reads CASSWDRGYEQYF.

In the case of this clone: Read sequence stops 3 residues before the CDR3 end, and the germline J gene provides the missing end. This chain connects TRBV19 to TRBJ2-7; 9 bases align to TRBD1. The CDR3 totals 13 residues. The germline V gene has CDR1 LNHDA and CDR2 SQIVND (reference sequence). Unmatched junction bases numbered 5, after V lost 6 bases and J lost 5 bases. CDR3 residues: CASSMDRGNEQYF. The covered CDR3 bases are TGTGCCAGTAGCATGGACAGGGGAAACGAG.

Remarks on this clone: The read finishes 3 residues shy of the CDR3 end, and the germline J gene is used to complete it. The chain carries TRBV19 and TRBJ2-3, with TRBD1 matching 7 bases. This CDR3 is 12 amino acids long. The junction had 4 bases not matched to a gene; V was cut back by 8 bases and J by 5 bases. The germline CDR1 and CDR2 sequences are LNHDA and SQIVND (reference sequence). CDR3 bases read: TGTGCCAGTGCACAGGGGATAGATACG. Translated, it gives CASAQGIDT. The entire CDR3 reads CASAQGIDTQYF. The variable domain in full, completed from reference TRBV19 and TRBJ2-3, reads DGGITQSPKYLFRKEGQNVTLSCEQNLNHDAMYWYRQDPGQGLRLIYYSQIVNDFQKGDIAEGYSVSREKKESFPLTVTSAQKNPTAFYLCASAQGIDTQYFGPGTRLTVL.

With respect to this clone: The CDR3 end lies 3 residues beyond the end of the read and is filled in from the germline J gene. The rearrangement joins TRBV7-6 to TRBJ2-7, with 10 bases that match TRBD2. There are 16 residues in the CDR3. Trimming took 4 bases from V and 1 from J; bases not matched to a gene: 7. Germline-derived CDR1 and CDR2 are SGHVS and FNYEAQ. CDR3 DNA, as far as it was read: TGTGCCAGCAGCTCAATGTGGACTAGCGGTTCCTACGAG. Amino acids: CASSSMWTSGSYE. The entire CDR3 reads CASSSMWTSGSYEQYF.

On this clone: Coverage ceases 3 residues before the CDR3 finishes, and the germline J gene fills in the end. V is TRBV6-2 or TRBV6-3 and J is TRBJ1-1; 10 nucleotides agree with TRBD1. The CDR3 is 13 amino acids. Germline loops: CDR1 MNHEY, CDR2 SVGEGT. The sequenced part of the CDR3 DNA is TGTGCCAGCAGTTCCGACAGGGGGCTAGAA. This translates into CASSSDRGLE. In full, the CDR3 is CASSSDRGLEAFF.

For this clone: The read terminates 3 residues ahead of where the CDR3 ends, so the germline J gene completes it. In the same sample, other DNA sequences code for this CDR3. This chain connects TRBV19 to TRBJ2-1; TRBD2 aligns across 11 bases. The CDR3 spans 15 residues. The V gene's germline CDR1 is LNHDA and CDR2 SQIVND (reference sequence). V shed 2 bases, J shed 5 bases, and the junction held 2 bases outside the gene matches. This chain's CDR3 is CASSILAGGDNEQFF. The DNA read from the CDR3 is TGTGCCAGTAGTATACTAGCGGGAGGAGACAATGAG.